The 3 T cell receptor beta chains below all came from one sample that was sequenced in a study of OX40 agonist ivuxolimab in advanced cancers. Sequencing was performed with immunoSEQ multiplex PCR; in TCRdb, only in-frame clones are kept and a portion is missing. The sample lists around 66,000 clones, approximately 84% occurring once. Specimen: CD4+ or CD8+ T cells sorted from blood, collected in a trial of the OX40 agonist ivuxolimab. These receptor sequences come from an adult with an advanced solid tumor such as melanoma, head and neck, liver or kidney cancer.

The gene calls are TRBV4-2 and TRBJ1-1, with 7 bases fitting TRBD1. Per the germline V gene, CDR1 is LGHNA and CDR2 is YNFKEQ. V was clipped by 0 bases and J by 1 base; unmatched bases: 8. The CDR3 sequence is 17 residues long. In DNA, the CDR3 is TGTGCCAGCAGCCAAGATGGGAGGGGGCGAGGGAACACTGAAGCTTTCTTT. Amino acids: CASSQDGRGRGNTEAFF.

The rearrangement links TRBV19 to TRBJ1-3; TRBD1 matches 7 bases. The germline V gene has CDR1 LNHDA and CDR2 SQIVND (reference sequence). V lost 5 bases and J lost 5; bases outside the gene matches: 9. This CDR3 has 15 amino acids. CDR3 bases: TGTGCCAGTAGTCACGTTAGGACAGGAAGAAACACCATATATTTT. Translation gives CASSHVRTGRNTIYF.

This chain joins TRBV20-1 and TRBJ2-5; D remains ambiguous. Germline V gene data show CDR1 as DFQATT and CDR2 as SNEGSKA (reference sequence). There are 11 residues in the CDR3. The V end was cut by 5 bases, the J end by 5 bases, with 9 bases between. CDR3 sequence (DNA): TGCAGTGCTCGACAAGGCGAGACCCAGTACTTC. Protein: CSARQGETQYF.